The entry below describes one T cell receptor (beta chain). The data originate from a study of blood T cell repertoires in COVID-19. Study in general: There were acute and convalescent COVID-19 samples, and they came from the United States, Italy and Spain.

This CDR3 is 15 amino acids long. Germline V CDR1 and CDR2: SEHNR, FQNEAQ (reference sequence). The V and J ends lost 5 bases and 6 bases, in that order; junction bases with no gene match: 8. Using immunoSEQ multiplex PCR, the repertoire was profiled, and TCRdb retains in-frame clones only, with some absent. This table holds roughly 120,000 clones, around 84% found once. Sequenced: peripheral blood. The chain recombines TRBV7-9 with TRBJ2-7; 12 bases fit TRBD1. The receptor comes from a man in his forties with acute or convalescent COVID-19. The CDR3 DNA sequence: TGTGCCAGCAGCCGACCGGGACAGGGGGCGGCCGAGCAGTACTTC. Protein sequence: CASSRPGQGAAEQYF.